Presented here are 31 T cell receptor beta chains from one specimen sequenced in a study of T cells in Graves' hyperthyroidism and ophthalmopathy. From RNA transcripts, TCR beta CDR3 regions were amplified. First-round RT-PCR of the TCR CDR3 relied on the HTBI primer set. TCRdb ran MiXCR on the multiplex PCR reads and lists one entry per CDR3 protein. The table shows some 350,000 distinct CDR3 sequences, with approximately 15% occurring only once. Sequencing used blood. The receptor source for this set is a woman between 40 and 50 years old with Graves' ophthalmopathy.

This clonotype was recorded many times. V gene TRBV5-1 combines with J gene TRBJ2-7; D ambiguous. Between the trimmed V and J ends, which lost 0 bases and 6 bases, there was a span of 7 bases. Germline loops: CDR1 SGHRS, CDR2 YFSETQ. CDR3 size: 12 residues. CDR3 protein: CASSLERREQYF. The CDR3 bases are TGCGCCAGCAGCTTGGAAAGACGCGAGCAGTACTTC.

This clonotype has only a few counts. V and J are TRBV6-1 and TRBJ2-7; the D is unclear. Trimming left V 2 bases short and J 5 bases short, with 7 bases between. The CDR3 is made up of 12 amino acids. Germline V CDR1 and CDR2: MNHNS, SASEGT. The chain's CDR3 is CASSELLDEQYF. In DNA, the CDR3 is TGTGCCAGCAGTGAACTCCTAGACGAGCAGTACTTC.

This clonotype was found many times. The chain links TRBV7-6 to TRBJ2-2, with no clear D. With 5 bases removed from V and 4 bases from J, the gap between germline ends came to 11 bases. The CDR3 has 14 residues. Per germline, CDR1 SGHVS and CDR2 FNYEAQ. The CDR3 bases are TGTGCCAGCAGCCGTGAGGTAGTCACCGGGGAGCTGTTTTTT. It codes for CASSREVVTGELFF.

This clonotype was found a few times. CDR3 bases: TGTGCCAGCAGCCTACGACAGGATATTTACGAGCAGTACTTC. It codes for CASSLRQDIYEQYF. V gene TRBV7-9 combines with J gene TRBJ2-7, with D tentatively TRBD1 (6 bases). The V and J ends lost 5 bases and 4 bases respectively, with 15 bases between them. Germline V gene sequence: CDR1 SEHNR, CDR2 FQNEAQ (reference sequence). The CDR3 spans 14 residues.

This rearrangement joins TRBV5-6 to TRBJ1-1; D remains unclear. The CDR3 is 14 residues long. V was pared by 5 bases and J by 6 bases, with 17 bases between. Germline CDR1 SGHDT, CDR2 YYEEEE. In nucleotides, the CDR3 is TGTGCCAGCAGGCCCAGAGCGTGGGGTGCTGAAGCTTTCTTT. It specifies CASRPRAWGAEAFF.

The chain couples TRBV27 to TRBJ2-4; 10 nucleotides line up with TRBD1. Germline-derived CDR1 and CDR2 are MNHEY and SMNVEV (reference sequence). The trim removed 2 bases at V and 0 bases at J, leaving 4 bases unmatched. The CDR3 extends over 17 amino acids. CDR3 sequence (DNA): TGTGCCAGCAGTTTAGAGGGACAGGGGATAGCCAAAAACATTCAGTACTTC. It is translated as CASSLEGQGIAKNIQYF.

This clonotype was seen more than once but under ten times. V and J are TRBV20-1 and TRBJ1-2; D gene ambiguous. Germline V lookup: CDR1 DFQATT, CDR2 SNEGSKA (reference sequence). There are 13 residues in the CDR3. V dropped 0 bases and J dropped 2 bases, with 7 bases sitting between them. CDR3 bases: TGCAGTGCTAGAGAGGGTCCAAACTATGGCTACACCTTC. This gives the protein CSAREGPNYGYTF.

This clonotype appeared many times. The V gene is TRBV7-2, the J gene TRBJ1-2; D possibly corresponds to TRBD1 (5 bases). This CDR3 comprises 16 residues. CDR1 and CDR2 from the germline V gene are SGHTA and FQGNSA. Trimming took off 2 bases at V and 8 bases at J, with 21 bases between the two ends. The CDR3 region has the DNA TGTGCCAGCAGCTTACAGCAGACGGCAGGGACGAGAGGCTACACCTTC. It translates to CASSLQQTAGTRGYTF.

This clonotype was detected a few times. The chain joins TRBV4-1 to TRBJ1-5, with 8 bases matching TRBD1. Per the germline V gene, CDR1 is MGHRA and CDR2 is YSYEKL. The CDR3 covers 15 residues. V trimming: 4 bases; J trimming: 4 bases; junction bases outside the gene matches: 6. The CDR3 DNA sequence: TGCGCCAGCAGCCTATGGACAGGGAGTAATCAGCCCCAGCATTTT. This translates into CASSLWTGSNQPQHF.

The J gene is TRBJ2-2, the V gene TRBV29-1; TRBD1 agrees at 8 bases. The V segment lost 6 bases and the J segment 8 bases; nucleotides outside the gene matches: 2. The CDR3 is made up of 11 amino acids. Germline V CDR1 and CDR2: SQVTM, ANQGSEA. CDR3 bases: TGCAGCGTACAGGGGGTTGGGGAGCTGTTTTTT. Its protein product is CSVQGVGELFF.

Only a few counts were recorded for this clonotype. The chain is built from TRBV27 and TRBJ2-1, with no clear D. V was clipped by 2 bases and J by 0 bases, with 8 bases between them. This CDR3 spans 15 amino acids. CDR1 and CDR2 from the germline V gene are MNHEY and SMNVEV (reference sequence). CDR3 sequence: CASSLLGTSYNEQFF. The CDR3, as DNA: TGTGCCAGCAGTTTACTTGGAACCTCCTACAATGAGCAGTTCTTC.

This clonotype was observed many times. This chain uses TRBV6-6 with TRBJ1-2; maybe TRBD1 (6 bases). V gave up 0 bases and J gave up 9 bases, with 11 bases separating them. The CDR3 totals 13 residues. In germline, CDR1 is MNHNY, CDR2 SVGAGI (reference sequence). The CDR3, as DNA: TGTGCCAGCAGTTACTCGACCAGGGGAAGCTACACCTTC. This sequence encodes CASSYSTRGSYTF.

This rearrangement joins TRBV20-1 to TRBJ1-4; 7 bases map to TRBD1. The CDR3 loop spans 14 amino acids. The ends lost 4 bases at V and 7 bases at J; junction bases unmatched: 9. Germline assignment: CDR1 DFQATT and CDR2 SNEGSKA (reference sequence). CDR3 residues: CSAIPGQRSEKLFF. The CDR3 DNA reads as TGCAGTGCTATACCGGGACAGAGGAGTGAAAAACTGTTTTTT.

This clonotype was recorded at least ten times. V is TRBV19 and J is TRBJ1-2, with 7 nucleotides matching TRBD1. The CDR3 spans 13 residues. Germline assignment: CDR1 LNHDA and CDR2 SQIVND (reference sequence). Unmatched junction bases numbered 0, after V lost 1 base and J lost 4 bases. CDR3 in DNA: TGTGCCAGTAGTATAGGGACAGGCTATGGCTACACCTTC. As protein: CASSIGTGYGYTF. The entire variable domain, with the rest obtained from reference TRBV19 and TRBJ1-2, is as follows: DGGITQSPKYLFRKEGQNVTLSCEQNLNHDAMYWYRQDPGQGLRLIYYSQIVNDFQKGDIAEGYSVSREKKESFPLTVTSAQKNPTAFYLCASSIGTGYGYTFGSGTRLTVV.

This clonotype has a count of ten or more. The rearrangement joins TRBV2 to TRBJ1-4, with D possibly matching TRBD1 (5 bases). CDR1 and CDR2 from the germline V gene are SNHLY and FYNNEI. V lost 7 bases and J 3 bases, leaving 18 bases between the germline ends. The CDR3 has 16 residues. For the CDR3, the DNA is TGTGCCAGCACTCCGTTTGGGGCGGCAGCTAATGAAAAACTGTTTTTT. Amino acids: CASTPFGAAANEKLFF.

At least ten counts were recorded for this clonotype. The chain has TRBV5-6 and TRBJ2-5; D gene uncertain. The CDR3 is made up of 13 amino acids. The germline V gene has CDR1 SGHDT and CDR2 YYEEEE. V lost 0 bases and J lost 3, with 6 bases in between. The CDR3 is CASSLVSEETQYF. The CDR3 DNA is TGTGCCAGCAGCTTGGTGTCAGAAGAGACCCAGTACTTC. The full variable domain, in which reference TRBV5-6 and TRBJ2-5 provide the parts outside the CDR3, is DAGVTQSPTHLIKTRGQQVTLRCSPKSGHDTVSWYQQALGQGPQFIFQYYEEEERQRGNFPDRFSGHQFPNYSSELNVNALLLGDSALYLCASSLVSEETQYFGPGTRLLVL.

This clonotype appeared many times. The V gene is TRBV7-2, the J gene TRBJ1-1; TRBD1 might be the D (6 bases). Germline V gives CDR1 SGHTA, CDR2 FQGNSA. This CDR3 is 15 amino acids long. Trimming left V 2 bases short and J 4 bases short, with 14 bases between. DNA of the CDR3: TGTGCCAGCAGCTTACAGAAACAGGGCCGCACTGAAGCTTTCTTT. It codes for CASSLQKQGRTEAFF.

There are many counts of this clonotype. CDR3 region: CSARDHMGFSLLEQYF. In DNA form, the CDR3 reads TGCAGTGCTAGAGATCATATGGGGTTTAGTCTCCTCGAGCAGTACTTC. V usage is TRBV20-1 and J usage is TRBJ2-7; no clear D. The length of the CDR3 is 16 residues. V was cut by 0 bases and J by 6 bases, with 21 bases left in between. The germline CDR1 and CDR2 sequences are DFQATT and SNEGSKA (reference sequence).

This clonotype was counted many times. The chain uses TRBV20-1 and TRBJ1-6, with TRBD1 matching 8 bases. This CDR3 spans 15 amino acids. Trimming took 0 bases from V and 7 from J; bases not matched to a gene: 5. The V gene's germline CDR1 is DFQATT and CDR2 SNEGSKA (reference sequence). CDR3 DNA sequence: TGCAGTGCTAGAGACCCTACAGGGGGAAATTCACCCCTCCACTTT. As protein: CSARDPTGGNSPLHF.

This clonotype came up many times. CDR3 coding DNA: TGTGCCAGCAGTTTAGCAGGGATTACTGAAGCTTTCTTT. This gives the protein CASSLAGITEAFF. This chain links TRBV12-3 or TRBV12-4 with TRBJ1-1; unclear D gene. V was trimmed by 0 bases and J by 5 bases, leaving 7 bases between them. The CDR3 covers 13 residues.

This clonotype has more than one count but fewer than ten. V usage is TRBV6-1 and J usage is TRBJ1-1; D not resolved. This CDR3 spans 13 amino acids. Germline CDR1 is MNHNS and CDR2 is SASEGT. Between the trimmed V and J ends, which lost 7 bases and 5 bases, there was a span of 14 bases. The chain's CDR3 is CASTFVDGTEAFF. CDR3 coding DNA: TGTGCCAGCACATTCGTGGACGGGACTGAAGCTTTCTTT.

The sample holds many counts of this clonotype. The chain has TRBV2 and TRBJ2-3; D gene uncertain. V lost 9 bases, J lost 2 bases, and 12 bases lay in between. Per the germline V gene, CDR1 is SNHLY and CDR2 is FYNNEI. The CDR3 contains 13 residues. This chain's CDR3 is CARALGPTDTQYF. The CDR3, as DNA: TGTGCCAGAGCTTTGGGCCCCACAGATACGCAGTATTTT.

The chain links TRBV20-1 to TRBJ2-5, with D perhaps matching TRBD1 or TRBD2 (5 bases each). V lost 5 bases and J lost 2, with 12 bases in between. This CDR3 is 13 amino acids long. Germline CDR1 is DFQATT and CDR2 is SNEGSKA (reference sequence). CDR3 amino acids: CSAGPGRQETQYF. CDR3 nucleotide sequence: TGCAGTGCTGGCCCGGGACGTCAAGAGACCCAGTACTTC.

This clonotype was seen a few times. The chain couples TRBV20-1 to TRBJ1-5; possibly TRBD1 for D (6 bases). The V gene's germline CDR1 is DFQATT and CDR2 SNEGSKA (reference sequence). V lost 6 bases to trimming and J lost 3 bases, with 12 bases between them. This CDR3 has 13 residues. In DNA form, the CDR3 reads TGCAGTGCCAAAACAGGGTTCAATCAGCCCCAGCATTTT. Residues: CSAKTGFNQPQHF.

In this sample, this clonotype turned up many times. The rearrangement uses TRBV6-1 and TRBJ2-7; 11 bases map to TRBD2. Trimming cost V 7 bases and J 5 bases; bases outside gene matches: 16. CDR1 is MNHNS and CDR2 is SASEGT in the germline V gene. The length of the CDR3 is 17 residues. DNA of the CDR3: TGTGCCAGCACCCCCACTAGCGGGGGCTTTGGTATGAACGAGCAGTACTTC. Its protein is CASTPTSGGFGMNEQYF.

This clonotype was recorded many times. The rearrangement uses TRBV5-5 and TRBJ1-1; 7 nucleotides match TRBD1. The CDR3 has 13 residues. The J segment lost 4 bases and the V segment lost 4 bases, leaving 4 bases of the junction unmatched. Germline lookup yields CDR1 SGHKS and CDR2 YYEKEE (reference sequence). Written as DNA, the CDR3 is TGTGCCAGCAGCCTGACAGGGACCACTGAAGCTTTCTTT. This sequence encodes CASSLTGTTEAFF.

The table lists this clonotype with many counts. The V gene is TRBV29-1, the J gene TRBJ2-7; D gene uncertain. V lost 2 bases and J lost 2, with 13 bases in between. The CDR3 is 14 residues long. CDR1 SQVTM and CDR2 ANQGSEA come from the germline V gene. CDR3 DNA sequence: TGCAGCGTTGAAAAGCAGACCGGAACCTACGAGCAGTACTTC. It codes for CSVEKQTGTYEQYF.

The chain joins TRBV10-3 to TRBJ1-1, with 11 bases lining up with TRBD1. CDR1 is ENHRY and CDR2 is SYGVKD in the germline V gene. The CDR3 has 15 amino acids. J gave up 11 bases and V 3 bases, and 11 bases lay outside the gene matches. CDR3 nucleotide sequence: TGTGCCATCAGTGACCCGGGACAGGGGGAGGATTGGGCTTTCTTT. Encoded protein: CAISDPGQGEDWAFF.

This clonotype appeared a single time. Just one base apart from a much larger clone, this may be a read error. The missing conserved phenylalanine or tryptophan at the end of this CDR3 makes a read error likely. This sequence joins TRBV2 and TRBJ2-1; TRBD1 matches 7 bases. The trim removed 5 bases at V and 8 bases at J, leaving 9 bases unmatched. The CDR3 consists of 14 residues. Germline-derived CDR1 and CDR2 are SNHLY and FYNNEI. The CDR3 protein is CASSPGTALDEQFL. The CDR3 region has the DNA TGTGCCAGCAGTCCAGGGACAGCCCTTGATGAGCAGTTCTTA.

CDR3 residues: CATSDFGTTFSTDTQYF. The CDR3 DNA is TGTGCCACCAGTGATTTTGGGACTACCTTTAGCACAGATACGCAGTATTTT. V usage is TRBV24-1 and J usage is TRBJ2-3, with TRBD2 matching 7 bases. CDR1 is KGHDR, CDR2 SFDVKD, per germline. Trimming cost V 1 base and J 0 bases; bases outside gene matches: 6. This CDR3 is built from 17 residues.

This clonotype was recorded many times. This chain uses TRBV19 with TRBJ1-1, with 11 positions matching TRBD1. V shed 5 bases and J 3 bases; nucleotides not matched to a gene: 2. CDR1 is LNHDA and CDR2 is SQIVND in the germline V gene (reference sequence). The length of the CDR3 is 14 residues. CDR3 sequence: CASSWDRGYTEAFF. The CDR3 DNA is TGTGCCAGTAGTTGGGACAGGGGGTACACTGAAGCTTTCTTT.